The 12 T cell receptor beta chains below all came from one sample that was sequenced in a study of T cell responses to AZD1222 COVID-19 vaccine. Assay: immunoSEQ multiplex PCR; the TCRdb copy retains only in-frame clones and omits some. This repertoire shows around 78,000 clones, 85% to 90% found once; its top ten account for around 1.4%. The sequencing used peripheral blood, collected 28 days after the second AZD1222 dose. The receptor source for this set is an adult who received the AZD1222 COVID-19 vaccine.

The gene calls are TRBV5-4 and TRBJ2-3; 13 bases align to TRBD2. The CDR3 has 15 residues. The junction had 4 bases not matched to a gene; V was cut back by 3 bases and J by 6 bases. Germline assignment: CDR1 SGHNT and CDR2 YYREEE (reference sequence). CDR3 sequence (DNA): TGTGCCAGCAGCTCCGGGACTAGCGGGGTTGATACGCAGTATTTT. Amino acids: CASSSGTSGVDTQYF.

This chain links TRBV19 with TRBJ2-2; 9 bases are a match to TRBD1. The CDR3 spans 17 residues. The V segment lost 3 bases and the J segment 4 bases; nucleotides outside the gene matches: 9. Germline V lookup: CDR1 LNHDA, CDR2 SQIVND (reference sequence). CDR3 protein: CASSMGQGMIGTGELFF. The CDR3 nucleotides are TGTGCCAGTAGTATGGGACAGGGTATGATAGGCACCGGGGAGCTGTTTTTT.

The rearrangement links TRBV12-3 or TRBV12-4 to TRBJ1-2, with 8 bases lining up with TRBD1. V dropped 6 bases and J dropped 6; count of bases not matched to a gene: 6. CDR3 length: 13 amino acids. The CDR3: CASRWTGHDGYTF. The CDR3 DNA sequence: TGTGCCAGCAGATGGACAGGGCATGATGGCTACACCTTC.

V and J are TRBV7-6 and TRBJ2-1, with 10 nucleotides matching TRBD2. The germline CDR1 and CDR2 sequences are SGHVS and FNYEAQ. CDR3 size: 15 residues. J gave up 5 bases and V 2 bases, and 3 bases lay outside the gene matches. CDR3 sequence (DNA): TGTGCCAGCAGCTTAAAAGCGGGGGGGGACAATGAGCAGTTCTTC. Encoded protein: CASSLKAGGDNEQFF. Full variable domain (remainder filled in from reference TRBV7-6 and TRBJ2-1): GAGVSQSPRYKVTKRGQDVALRCDPISGHVSLYWYRQALGQGPEFLTYFNYEAQQDKSGLPNDRFSAERPEGSISTLTIQRTEQRDSAMYRCASSLKAGGDNEQFFGPGTRLTVL.

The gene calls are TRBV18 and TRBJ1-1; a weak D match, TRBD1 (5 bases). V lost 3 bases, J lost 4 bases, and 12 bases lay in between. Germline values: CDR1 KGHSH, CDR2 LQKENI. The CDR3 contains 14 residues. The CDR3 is CASSPGLSTTEAFF. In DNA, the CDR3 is TGTGCCAGCTCACCGGGGCTCTCGACCACTGAAGCTTTCTTT.

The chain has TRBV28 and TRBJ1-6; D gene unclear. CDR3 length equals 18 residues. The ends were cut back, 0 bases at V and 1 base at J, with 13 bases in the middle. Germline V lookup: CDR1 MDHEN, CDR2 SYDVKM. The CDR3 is CASSLWLSAGSYNSPLHF. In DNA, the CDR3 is TGTGCCAGCAGTTTATGGCTCTCGGCAGGTTCCTATAATTCACCCCTCCACTTT.

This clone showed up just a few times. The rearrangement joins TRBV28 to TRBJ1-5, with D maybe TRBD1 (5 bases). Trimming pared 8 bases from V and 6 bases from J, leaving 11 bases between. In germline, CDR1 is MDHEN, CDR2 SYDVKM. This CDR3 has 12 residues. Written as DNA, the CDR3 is TGTGCCAGCTTTGGGGGGAGTCAGCCCCAGCATTTT. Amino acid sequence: CASFGGSQPQHF.

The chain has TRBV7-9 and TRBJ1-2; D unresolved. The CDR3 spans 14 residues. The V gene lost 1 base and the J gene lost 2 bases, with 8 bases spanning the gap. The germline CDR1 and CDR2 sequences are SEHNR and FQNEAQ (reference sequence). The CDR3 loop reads CASSLGRRNYGYTF. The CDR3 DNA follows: TGTGCCAGCAGCTTAGGTCGCAGAAACTATGGCTACACCTTC.

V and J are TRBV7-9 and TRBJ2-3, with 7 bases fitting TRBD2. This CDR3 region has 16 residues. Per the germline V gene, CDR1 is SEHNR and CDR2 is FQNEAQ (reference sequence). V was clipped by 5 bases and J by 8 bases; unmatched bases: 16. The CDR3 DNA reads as TGTGCCAGCAGCCCCAGGACTACTACGGGGGAGGGTACGCAGTATTTT. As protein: CASSPRTTTGEGTQYF. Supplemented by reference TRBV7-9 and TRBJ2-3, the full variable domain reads DTGVSQNPRHKITKRGQNVTFRCDPISEHNRLYWYRQTLGQGPEFLTYFQNEAQLEKSRLLSDRFSAERPKGSFSTLEIQRTEQGDSAMYLCASSPRTTTGEGTQYFGPGTRLTVL.

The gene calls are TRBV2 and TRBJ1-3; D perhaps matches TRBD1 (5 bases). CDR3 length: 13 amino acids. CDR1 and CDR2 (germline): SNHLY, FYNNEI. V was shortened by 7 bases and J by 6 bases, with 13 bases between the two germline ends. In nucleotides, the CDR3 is TGTGCCAGCACCGGGGCAGGGAAAAACACCATATATTTT. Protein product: CASTGAGKNTIYF.

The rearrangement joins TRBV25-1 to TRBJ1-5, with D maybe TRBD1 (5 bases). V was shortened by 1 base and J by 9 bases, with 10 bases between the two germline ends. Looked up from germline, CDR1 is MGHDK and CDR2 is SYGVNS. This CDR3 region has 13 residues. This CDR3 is CASSESIRAPQHF. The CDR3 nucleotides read TGTGCCAGCAGTGAATCCATCAGGGCGCCCCAGCATTTT. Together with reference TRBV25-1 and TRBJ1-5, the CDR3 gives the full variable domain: EADIYQTPRYLVIGTGKKITLECSQTMGHDKMYWYQQDPGMELHLIHYSYGVNSTEKGDLSSESTVSRIRTEHFPLTLESARPSHTSQYLCASSESIRAPQHFGDGTRLSIL.

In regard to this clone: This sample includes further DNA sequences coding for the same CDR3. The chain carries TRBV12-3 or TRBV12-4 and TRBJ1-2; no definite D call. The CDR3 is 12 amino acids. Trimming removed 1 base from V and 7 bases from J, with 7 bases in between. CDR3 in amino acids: CASSLGGSGYTF. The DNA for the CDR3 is TGTGCCAGCAGTTTAGGGGGTAGTGGCTACACCTTC.